The rows below give T cell receptor beta chains drawn from one sample of a study of identical twins' blood T cells. TCRdb ran MiXCR on the 5' RACE reads and lists one entry per CDR3 protein. The sample has about 370,000 distinct CDR3 sequences; 28% are singletons. Sequenced: PBMCs. Every receptor here comes from a woman aged 18-49 years in good health. Each CDR3 is given with its conserved first and last residue. A D gene is named only where the DNA matches it firmly. Not all rows give a size; the values are once, few, many and, for expanded clones, a class.

V	D	J	size	DNA	CDR3
TRBV29-1	-	TRBJ1-2	-	TGCAGCGTTGTTGGTGGGGCGGTTAATGGCTACACCTTC	CSVVGGAVNGYTF
TRBV6-1	-	TRBJ1-6	-	TGTGCCAGCGGCGCGGGCGGCTATAATTCACCCCTCCACTTT	CASGAGGYNSPLHF
TRBV20-1	-	TRBJ2-3	few	TGCAGTGCCGGAGGTGCTAGCACAGATACGCAGTATTTT	CSAGGASTDTQYF
TRBV5-1	-	TRBJ1-3	few	TGCGCCAGCAGCCTCGGGACACTTACTGGAAACACCATATATTTT	CASSLGTLTGNTIYF
TRBV7-3	-	TRBJ1-1	-	TGTGCCAGCAGCTTAGGGCCCTGGAACACTGAAGCTTTCTTT	CASSLGPWNTEAFF
TRBV10-3	-	TRBJ1-2	few	TGTGCCACCGAGGATGGGAACTATGGCTACACCTTC	CATEDGNYGYTF
TRBV12-3/TRBV12-4	-	TRBJ2-1	once	TGTGCCATCAGTTTAGGGCTTAGCGTAGAGCAGTTCTTC	CAISLGLSVEQFF
TRBV3-1	TRBD1	TRBJ1-1	few	TGTGCCAGCAGCCGACAGGGGGTTCGCTGGAACACTGAAGCTTTCTTT	CASSRQGVRWNTEAFF
TRBV4-2	TRBD2	TRBJ2-3	few	TGTGCCAGCAGCCGCGGAGTGACTAGCGGGGGAAGCACAGATACGCAGTATTTT	CASSRGVTSGGSTDTQYF
TRBV5-6	-	TRBJ1-6	many	TGTGCCAGCAGCTTAAGTCTCCTTAATTCACCCCTCCACTTT	CASSLSLLNSPLHF
TRBV12-5	-	TRBJ2-1	few	TGTGCTAGTGGTTCGACCAATGAGCAGTTCTTC	CASGSTNEQFF
TRBV19	-	TRBJ2-3	few	TGTGCCAGTAGTATTTCGGCAGATACGCAGTATTTT	CASSISADTQYF
TRBV3-1	-	TRBJ2-3	-	TGTGCCAGCAGCCAAGAGGGTAGAAGGGTGTATTTT	CASSQEGRRVYF
TRBV11-2	-	TRBJ1-1	many	TGTGCCAGCAGGACAGTCCAGAACACTGAAGCTTTCTTT	CASRTVQNTEAFF
TRBV29-1	-	TRBJ1-2	-	TGCAGCGTTGAGGGCACCTCCTATGGCTACACCTTC	CSVEGTSYGYTF
TRBV6-1	TRBD1	TRBJ2-2	few	TGTGCCATCCAGGGGGCCAGGGAGCTGTTTTTT	CAIQGARELFF
TRBV7-9	TRBD2	TRBJ2-3	-	TGTGCCAGCAGCATTACCGGGACTAGCGCCGCAGATACGCAGTATTTT	CASSITGTSAADTQYF
TRBV2	TRBD2	TRBJ2-3	-	TGTGCCAGCACTGCCGATTGGGGGGGAATTACAGATACGCAGTATTTT	CASTADWGGITDTQYF
TRBV19	-	TRBJ2-7	few	TGTGCCAGTAGTATAGAGGACGGATACTACGAGCAGTACTTC	CASSIEDGYYEQYF
TRBV5-6	-	TRBJ2-3	few	TGTGCCAGCAGCGTTGGAGGGGCACACACAGATACGCAGTATTTT	CASSVGGAHTDTQYF
TRBV29-1	-	TRBJ1-1	few	TGCAGCGCCACAGGGATTAGGAACGCGGCGGCGGCGAACACTGAAGCTTTCTTT	CSATGIRNAAAANTEAFF
TRBV2	-	TRBJ1-1	few	TGTGCCAGCAGTGAGGAGGTGAACACTGAAGCTTTCTTT	CASSEEVNTEAFF
TRBV20-1	TRBD2	TRBJ2-4	few	TGCAGTGCTAGAGATCGACTAGCGGGATGGAACATTCAGTACTTC	CSARDRLAGWNIQYF
TRBV20-1	-	TRBJ1-2	-	TGCAGTGCTATCCGGGATTATGGCTACACCTTC	CSAIRDYGYTF
TRBV5-6	-	TRBJ1-1	-	TGTGCCAGCAGCTTTGGTATAGCGAACACTGAAGCTTTCTTT	CASSFGIANTEAFF
TRBV14	TRBD2	TRBJ2-2	few	TGTGCCAGCAGCCAAGTAGCGGGAGGACACACCGGGGAGCTGTTTTTT	CASSQVAGGHTGELFF
TRBV20-1	-	TRBJ1-2	-	TGCAGTGCTAGAGATCAGAGAGCCTATGGCTACACCTTC	CSARDQRAYGYTF
TRBV4-3	-	TRBJ2-1	-	TGCGCCAGCAGCGGCGGCGGGTACTACAATGAGCAGTTCTTC	CASSGGGYYNEQFF
TRBV20-1	-	TRBJ2-3	-	TGCAGTGCTAGAGATTACCGGGGTACCACAGATACGCAGTATTTT	CSARDYRGTTDTQYF
TRBV29-1	-	TRBJ1-1	many	TGCAGCGCCAGAGTCGGGGTTTTGGGAACTGAAGCTTTCTTT	CSARVGVLGTEAFF
TRBV11-2	TRBD2	TRBJ2-2	few	TGTGCCAGCAGACGTCTAGCGGGCCCTGGGGAGCTGTTTTTT	CASRRLAGPGELFF
TRBV29-1	-	TRBJ2-1	-	TGCAGCGTTGTTGGTAGAGCCTACAATGAGCAGTTCTTC	CSVVGRAYNEQFF
TRBV20-1	TRBD2	TRBJ2-3	few	TGCAGTGCTAACGGGGGGGTCGATACGCAGTATTTT	CSANGGVDTQYF
TRBV4-3	-	TRBJ2-2	-	TGCGCCAGCAGCCTTGGACAGATGAACACCGGGGAGCTGTTTTTT	CASSLGQMNTGELFF
TRBV9	-	TRBJ2-2	-	TGTGCCAGCAGCGTAGAAACAGGGACCGGGGAGCTGTTTTTT	CASSVETGTGELFF
TRBV20-1	-	TRBJ1-1	few	TGCAGTGCCCATACAGCGGCCGAAATGAACACTGAAGCTTTCTTT	CSAHTAAEMNTEAFF
TRBV27	-	TRBJ1-4	few	TGTGCCAGCAGTTCTACAACGTGGTATTTGGGGGCCGGAGAAAAACTGTTTTTT	CASSSTTWYLGAGEKLFF
TRBV5-1	-	TRBJ2-7	few	TGCGCCAGCAGCTCACAGGGTGTCGAGCAGTACTTC	CASSSQGVEQYF
TRBV7-9	-	TRBJ2-7	few	TGTGCCAGCAGCCCTGAAAGTTCCGAGCAGTACTTC	CASSPESSEQYF
TRBV5-1	-	TRBJ2-1	-	TGCGCCAGCAGCTTGGCGACCCCTGGGGACAATGAGCGGTTCTTC	CASSLATPGDNERFF
TRBV19	-	TRBJ1-2	-	TGTGCCACCAACCCCCAGGGCTACTATGGCTACACCTTC	CATNPQGYYGYTF
TRBV19	TRBD1	TRBJ1-1	few	TGTGCCAGTAGCCGCGTGACAGGGGGCGAGAATCGCTATGAAGCTTTCTTT	CASSRVTGGENRYEAFF
TRBV7-8	-	TRBJ1-4	-	TGTGCCAGCAGCTCCAATGGGGAAAAACTGTTTTTT	CASSSNGEKLFF
TRBV20-1	-	TRBJ1-4	-	TGCAGTGCTAGAGATAACCCTAACTACCCTAATGAAAAACTGTTTTTT	CSARDNPNYPNEKLFF